The T cell receptor beta chain under discussion was sequenced for a study of early T cells in non-severe SARS-CoV-2 infection. The overall study: Sequencing used unsorted whole-blood bulk RNA, so chains lack pairing.

Trimming removed 6 bases at V and 3 bases at J, with 24 bases between. Germline lookup yields CDR1 SEHNR and CDR2 FQNEAQ (reference sequence). The CDR3 is 17 amino acids. General study results and limits: VDJdb matches were skewed toward anti-spike CD8 T cell responses.

In the library, individual cDNA molecules carried attached unique molecular identifiers. Via MiXCR, TCRdb re-called the 5' RACE reads, giving one row per CDR3 protein. The sample records 75,000 or so distinct CDR3 sequences, around 10% being singletons. A note on this clonotype: The target antigen is unknown.

J is TRBJ2-7 and V is TRBV7-9; the D call may be TRBD1 or TRBD2 (6 bases each). Sequenced here: whole blood, sampled at baseline. This TCR derives from an adult who was a healthcare worker with PCR-confirmed SARS-CoV-2 infection or an uninfected control (not recorded which). The CDR3 region is CASSSTTTGRLYYEQYF. In DNA, the CDR3 is TGTGCCAGCAGTTCCACAACAACAGGGAGGCTCTACTACGAGCAGTACTTC. The full variable domain, rest sourced from reference TRBV7-9 and TRBJ2-7, is DTGVSQNPRHKITKRGQNVTFRCDPISEHNRLYWYRQTLGQGPEFLTYFQNEAQLEKSRLLSDRFSAERPKGSFSTLEIQRTEQGDSAMYLCASSSTTTGRLYYEQYFGPGTRLTVT.